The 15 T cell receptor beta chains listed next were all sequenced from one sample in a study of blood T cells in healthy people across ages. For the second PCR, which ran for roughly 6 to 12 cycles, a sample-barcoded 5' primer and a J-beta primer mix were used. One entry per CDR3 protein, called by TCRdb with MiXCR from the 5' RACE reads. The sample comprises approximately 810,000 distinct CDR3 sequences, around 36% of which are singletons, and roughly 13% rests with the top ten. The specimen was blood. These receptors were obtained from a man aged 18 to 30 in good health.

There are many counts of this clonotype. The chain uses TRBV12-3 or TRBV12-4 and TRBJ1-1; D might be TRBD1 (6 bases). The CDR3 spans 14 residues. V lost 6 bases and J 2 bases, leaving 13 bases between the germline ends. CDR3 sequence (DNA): TGTGCCAGCAGCGGCGGGACAATAAACACTGAAGCTTTCTTT. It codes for CASSGGTINTEAFF.

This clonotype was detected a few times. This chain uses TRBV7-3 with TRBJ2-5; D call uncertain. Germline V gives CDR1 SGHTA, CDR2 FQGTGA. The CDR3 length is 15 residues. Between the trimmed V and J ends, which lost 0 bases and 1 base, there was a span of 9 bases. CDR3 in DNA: TGTGCCAGCAGCTTAACGTTAGGGCTCCAAGAGACCCAGTACTTC. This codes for CASSLTLGLQETQYF.

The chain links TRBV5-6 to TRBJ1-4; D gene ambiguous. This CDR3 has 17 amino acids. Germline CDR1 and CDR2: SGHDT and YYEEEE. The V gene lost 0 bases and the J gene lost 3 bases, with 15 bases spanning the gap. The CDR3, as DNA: TGTGCCAGCAGCTTGGCCGCCCGGGGATGGGCTAATGAAAAACTGTTTTTT. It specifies CASSLAARGWANEKLFF.

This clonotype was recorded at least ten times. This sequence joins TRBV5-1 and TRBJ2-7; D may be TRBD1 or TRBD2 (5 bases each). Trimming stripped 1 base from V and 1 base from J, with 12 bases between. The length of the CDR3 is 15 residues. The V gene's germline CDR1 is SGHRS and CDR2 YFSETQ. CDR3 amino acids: CASSLWGIGSYEQYF. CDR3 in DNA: TGCGCCAGCAGCTTGTGGGGGATAGGATCCTACGAGCAGTACTTC.

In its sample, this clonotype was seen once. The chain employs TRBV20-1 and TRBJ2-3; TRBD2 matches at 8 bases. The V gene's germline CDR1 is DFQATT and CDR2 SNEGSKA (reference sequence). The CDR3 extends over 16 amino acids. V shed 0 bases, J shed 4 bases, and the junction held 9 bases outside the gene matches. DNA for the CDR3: TGCAGTGCTAGAGAGGCAGCGGGGGCCGTCCCAGATACGCAGTATTTT. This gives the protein CSAREAAGAVPDTQYF.

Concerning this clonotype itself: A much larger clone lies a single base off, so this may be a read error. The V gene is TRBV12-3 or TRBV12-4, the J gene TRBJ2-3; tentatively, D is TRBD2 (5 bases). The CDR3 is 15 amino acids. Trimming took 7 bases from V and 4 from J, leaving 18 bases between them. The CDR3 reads CASTPVGGFPDTQYF. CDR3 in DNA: TGTGCCAGCACTCCGGTCGGAGGTTTCCCAGATACGCAGTATTTT.

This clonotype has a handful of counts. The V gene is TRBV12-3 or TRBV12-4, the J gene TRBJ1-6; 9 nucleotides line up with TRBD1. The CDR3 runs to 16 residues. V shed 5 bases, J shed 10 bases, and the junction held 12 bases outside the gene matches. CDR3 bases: TGTGCCAGCAGTGTTCGGACAGGGGTTTGGATCTCACCCCTCCACTTT. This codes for CASSVRTGVWISPLHF.

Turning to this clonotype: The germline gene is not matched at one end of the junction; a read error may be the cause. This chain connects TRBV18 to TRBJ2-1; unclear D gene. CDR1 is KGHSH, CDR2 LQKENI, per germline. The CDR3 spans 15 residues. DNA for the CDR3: TGCGCCAGCTCACCACCGGCTGGAGAACACAATGAGCGGTTCTTC. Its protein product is CASSPPAGEHNERFF.

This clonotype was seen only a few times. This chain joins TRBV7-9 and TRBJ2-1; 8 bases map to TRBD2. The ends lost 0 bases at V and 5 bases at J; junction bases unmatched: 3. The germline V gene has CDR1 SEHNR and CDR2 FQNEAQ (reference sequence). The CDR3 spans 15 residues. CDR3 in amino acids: CASSLASGVHNEQFF. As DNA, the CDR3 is TGTGCCAGCAGCTTAGCTAGCGGGGTCCACAATGAGCAGTTCTTC.

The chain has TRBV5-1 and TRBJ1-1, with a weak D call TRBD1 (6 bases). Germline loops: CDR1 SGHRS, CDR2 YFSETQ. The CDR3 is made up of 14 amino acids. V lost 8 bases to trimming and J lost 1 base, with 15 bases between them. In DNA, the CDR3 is TGCGCCAGTCGACTGGGGGCTCGGAACACTGAAGCTTTCTTT. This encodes CASRLGARNTEAFF.

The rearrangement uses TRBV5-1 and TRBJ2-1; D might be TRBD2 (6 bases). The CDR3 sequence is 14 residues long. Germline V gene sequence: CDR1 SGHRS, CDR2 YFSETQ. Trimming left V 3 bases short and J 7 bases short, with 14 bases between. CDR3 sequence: CASSSGPAGNEQFF. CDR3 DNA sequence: TGCGCCAGCAGCTCGGGACCGGCGGGGAATGAGCAGTTCTTC.

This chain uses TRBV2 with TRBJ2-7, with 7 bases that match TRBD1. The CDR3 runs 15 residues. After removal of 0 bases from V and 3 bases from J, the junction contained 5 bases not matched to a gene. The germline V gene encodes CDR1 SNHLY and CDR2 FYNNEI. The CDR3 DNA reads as TGTGCCAGCAGTGAAGCAGGTCCAGGGGGCTACGAGCAGTACTTC. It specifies CASSEAGPGGYEQYF.

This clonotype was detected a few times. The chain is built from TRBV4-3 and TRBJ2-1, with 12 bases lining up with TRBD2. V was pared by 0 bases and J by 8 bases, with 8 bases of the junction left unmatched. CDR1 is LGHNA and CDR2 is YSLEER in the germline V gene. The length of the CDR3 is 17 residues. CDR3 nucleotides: TGCGCCAGCAGCCAAGAGGAGACTAGCGGGGGAAGCGATGAGCAGTTCTTC. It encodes CASSQEETSGGSDEQFF.

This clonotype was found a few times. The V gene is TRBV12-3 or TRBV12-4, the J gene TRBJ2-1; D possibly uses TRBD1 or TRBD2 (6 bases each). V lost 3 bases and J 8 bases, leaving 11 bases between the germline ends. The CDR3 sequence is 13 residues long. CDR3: CASSFGGVDEQFF. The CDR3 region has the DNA TGTGCCAGCAGTTTCGGGGGCGTCGATGAGCAGTTCTTC.

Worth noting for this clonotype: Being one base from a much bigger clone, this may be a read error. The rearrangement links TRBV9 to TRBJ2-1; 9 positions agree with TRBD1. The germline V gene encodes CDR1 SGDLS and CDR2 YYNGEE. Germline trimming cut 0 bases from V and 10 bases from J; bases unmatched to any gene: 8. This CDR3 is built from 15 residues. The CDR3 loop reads CASSVGTGAGKEQFF. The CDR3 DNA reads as TGTGCCAGCAGCGTAGGGACAGGGGCTGGCAAGGAGCAGTTCTTC.